These T cell receptor beta chains were read from a single sample in a study of cytomegalovirus exposure and HLA in healthy donors. This table comes from immunoSEQ multiplex PCR, and its TCRdb copy is limited to in-frame clones, with some not included. The sample shows 150,000 to 200,000 clones, 65% to 75% of them seen only once. Sequenced: PBMCs. The source is a girl under 18 in good health and CMV-seronegative. CDR3s include the opening cysteine and the closing phenylalanine or tryptophan. The order of the fields is V gene, clone size, J gene, D gene, CDR3 length, CDR3 DNA, CDR3 protein. D genes are given only for firm matches. Size values are once, few and many counts, or a class for expanded clones, and some rows have none.

TRBV11-2	.	TRBJ1-1	.	13	TGTGCCAGCAGCTTTCTTCTTTCCACTGAAGCTTTCTTT	CASSFLLSTEAFF
TRBV29-1	few	TRBJ1-5	.	13	TGCAGCGTTGTGGGGGCGGCAGGGGAGCCCCAGCATTTT	CSVVGAAGEPQHF
TRBV2	once	TRBJ1-1	.	14	TGTGCCAGCAGTGAACGGGGGAGGCCCACTGAAGCTTTCTTT	CASSERGRPTEAFF
TRBV4-1	.	TRBJ1-1	.	13	TGCGCCAGCAGCCAAGTTATGAACACTGAAGCTTTCTTT	CASSQVMNTEAFF
TRBV2	.	TRBJ2-1	.	12	TGTGCCAGCATTCGGGAGTACAATGAGCAGTTCTTC	CASIREYNEQFF
TRBV14	few	TRBJ2-5	TRBD2	16	TGTGCCAGCAGCCAAGAACTAGCGGGGCGGGGGAAGACCCAGTACTTC	CASSQELAGRGKTQYF
TRBV27	.	TRBJ1-3	.	15	TGTGCCAGCAGTTTGACGGCTAGCTCTGGAAACACCATATATTTT	CASSLTASSGNTIYF
TRBV30	.	TRBJ2-1	TRBD2	20	TGTGCCTGGAGTGTACTGCAACTAGCGGGGGGGCCCGGGGAATCTAATGAGCAGTTCTTC	CAWSVLQLAGGPGESNEQFF
TRBV13	.	TRBJ2-1	.	14	TGTGCCAGCAGCTTAGAACGGGACTACAATGAGCAGTTCTTC	CASSLERDYNEQFF
TRBV27	.	TRBJ2-3	TRBD2	16	TGTGCCAGCAGTTTGCGGCCTAGCGGGGCAACAGATACGCAGTATTTT	CASSLRPSGATDTQYF
TRBV25-1	.	TRBJ1-4	.	14	TGTGCCAGCAGTGAATATGGGCAGGATGAAAAACTGTTTTTT	CASSEYGQDEKLFF
TRBV6-5	.	TRBJ1-5	TRBD1	14	TGTGCCAGCACCACGATACAGGGGAGCCAGCCCCAGCATTTT	CASTTIQGSQPQHF
TRBV7-3	few	TRBJ1-1	.	14	TGTGCCAGCAGCAGGCGGGAGGACACTCGAGGGGCTTTCTTT	CASSRREDTRGAFF
TRBV9	.	TRBJ2-3	TRBD2	14	TGTGCCAGCAGCGTAGTCCCTAGCGGGAGTACGCAGTATTTT	CASSVVPSGSTQYF
TRBV5-1	.	TRBJ2-1	TRBD2	16	TGCGCCAGCAGCCGTAGCGGGGGGTCCTCCTACAATGAGCAGTTCTTC	CASSRSGGSSYNEQFF
TRBV18	.	TRBJ1-5	TRBD1	14	TGTGCCAGCTCCCACAGGGGTGACAATCAGCCCCAGCATTTT	CASSHRGDNQPQHF
TRBV27	.	TRBJ2-5	TRBD2	17	TGTGCCAGCAGTTCCATACGACTAGCGGGGGATCAAGAGACCCAGTACTTC	CASSSIRLAGDQETQYF
TRBV5-1	.	TRBJ2-6	.	16	TGCGCCAGCACCCTGGACAGCTGGTCTGGGGCCAACGTCCTGACTTTC	CASTLDSWSGANVLTF
TRBV2	.	TRBJ2-1	TRBD1	12	TGTGCCAGCAAGAAGGGGGCGAATGAGCAGTTCTTC	CASKKGANEQFF
TRBV21-1	few	TRBJ1-6	.	16	TGTGCCAGCAGCTCCCCGGCCCAGGGCCATAATTCACCCCTCCACTTT	CASSSPAQGHNSPLHF
TRBV7-9	.	TRBJ2-7	.	11	TGTGCCAGCAGCTGGAGCCACGAGCAGTACTTC	CASSWSHEQYF
TRBV5-6	.	TRBJ1-2	TRBD1	18	TGTGCCAGCAGCTTTCGGGTCGACAGGGGGAGTGTTAACTATGGCTACACCTTC	CASSFRVDRGSVNYGYTF
TRBV2	few	TRBJ2-1	TRBD2	16	TGTGCCAGCAGTAGAGCGGGGGGGGTCTCCTACAATGAGCAGTTCTTC	CASSRAGGVSYNEQFF
TRBV5-1	.	TRBJ2-5	.	17	TGCGCCAGCAGCCCAAGACCAGACAGGTCCTCTCCAGAGACCCAGTACTTC	CASSPRPDRSSPETQYF
TRBV5-1	.	TRBJ2-1	TRBD1	14	TGCGCCAGCAGCAAGGACAGGGAGCACAATGAGCAGTTCTTC	CASSKDREHNEQFF
TRBV6-5	.	TRBJ1-2	.	13	TGTGCCAGCAGTTTGGACACCTTTAGAGGCTACACCTTC	CASSLDTFRGYTF